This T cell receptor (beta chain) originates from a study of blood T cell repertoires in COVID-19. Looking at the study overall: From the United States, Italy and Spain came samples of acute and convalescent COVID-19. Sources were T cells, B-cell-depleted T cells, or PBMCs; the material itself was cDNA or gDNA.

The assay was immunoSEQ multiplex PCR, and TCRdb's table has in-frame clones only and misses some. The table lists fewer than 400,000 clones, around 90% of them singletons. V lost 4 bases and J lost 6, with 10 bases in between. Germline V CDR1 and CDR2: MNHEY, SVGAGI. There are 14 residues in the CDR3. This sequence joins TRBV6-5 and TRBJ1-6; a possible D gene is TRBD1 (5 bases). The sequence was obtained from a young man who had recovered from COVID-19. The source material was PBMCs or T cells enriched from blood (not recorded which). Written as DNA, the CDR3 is TGTGCCAGCAGTTGGCAGGGTTCTAATTCACCCCTCCACTTT. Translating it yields CASSWQGSNSPLHF.